Presented here are 32 T cell receptor beta chains from one specimen sequenced in a study of blood T cell repertoires in COVID-19. The table came from immunoSEQ multiplex PCR; TCRdb's copy has only in-frame clones and leaves some out. The table has about 250,000 clones, 80% to 90% seen once. The sequenced material came from peripheral blood. These receptors were obtained from an elderly man with acute or convalescent COVID-19.

The CDR3 DNA reads as TGTGCCAGCAGACCACAGGATCCCGTGGGCTACACCTTC. This sequence encodes CASRPQDPVGYTF. The chain combines TRBV28 with TRBJ1-2; D might be TRBD1 (5 bases). CDR1 is MDHEN and CDR2 is SYDVKM in the germline V gene. The CDR3 totals 13 residues. The V end lost 6 bases, the J end lost 8 bases, and 16 bases lay between the germline ends.

This clone was observed once. The CDR3 nucleotides are TGTGCCAGTAGTAACGGACAGGGTACATTTTTGGGAACTGAAGCTTTCTTT. This gives the protein CASSNGQGTFLGTEAFF. This chain links TRBV19 with TRBJ1-1, with 8 positions matching TRBD1. V was clipped by 4 bases and J by 5 bases; unmatched bases: 15. The V gene's germline CDR1 is LNHDA and CDR2 SQIVND (reference sequence). This CDR3 is built from 17 residues.

The chain has TRBV5-1 and TRBJ2-7, with D uncertain. There are 14 residues in the CDR3. V lost 0 bases to trimming and J lost 3 bases, with 10 bases between them. Germline-derived CDR1 and CDR2 are SGHRS and YFSETQ. For the CDR3, the DNA is TGCGCCAGCAGCTTGGGCCAGATCAACTACGAGCAGTACTTC. Protein product: CASSLGQINYEQYF.

The chain combines TRBV5-1 with TRBJ2-2; perhaps TRBD1 as D (6 bases). The CDR3 totals 15 residues. Trimming took off 2 bases at V and 2 bases at J, with 10 bases between the two ends. Germline-derived CDR1 and CDR2 are SGHRS and YFSETQ. CDR3 DNA sequence: TGCGCCAGCAGCTTTGACAGGTTTAACACCGGGGAGCTGTTTTTT. As protein: CASSFDRFNTGELFF.

The rearrangement joins TRBV2 to TRBJ2-1, with 10 positions matching TRBD2. CDR1 is SNHLY and CDR2 is FYNNEI in the germline V gene. The CDR3 is 14 amino acids. V trimming: 6 bases; J trimming: 6 bases; junction bases outside the gene matches: 5. In nucleotides, the CDR3 is TGTGCCAGCAGAAGCGGGAGGGCCGGCAATGAGCAGTTCTTC. It encodes CASRSGRAGNEQFF.

The chain recombines TRBV28 with TRBJ2-7; 8 nucleotides match TRBD1. The CDR3 sequence is 14 residues long. V lost 7 bases to trimming and J lost 4 bases; unmatched junction nucleotides: 9. CDR1 is MDHEN and CDR2 is SYDVKM in the germline V gene. The CDR3 DNA sequence: TGTGCCAGCACTCGGACAGGGCGGAAGTACGAGCAGTACTTC. The encoded protein is CASTRTGRKYEQYF.

The count of this clone is one. The J gene is TRBJ2-7, the V gene TRBV6-5; D is perhaps TRBD1 (6 bases). The CDR3 covers 15 residues. Germline V gene data show CDR1 as MNHEY and CDR2 as SVGAGI. V was clipped by 6 bases and J by 2 bases, with 17 bases between them. The CDR3 DNA follows: TGTGCCAGCAGAGGGGGTGGTTTACGGACCTACGAGCAGTACTTC. This gives the protein CASRGGGLRTYEQYF.

The chain carries TRBV5-1 and TRBJ1-3; no clear D. This CDR3 has 15 residues. Trimming shortened V by 0 bases and J by 1 base, and 8 bases separated the two germline ends. Germline-derived CDR1 and CDR2 are SGHRS and YFSETQ. The CDR3 reads CASSLGQPSGNTIYF. Written as DNA, the CDR3 is TGCGCCAGCAGCTTGGGGCAACCATCTGGAAACACCATATATTTT.

The chain recombines TRBV29-1 with TRBJ2-1, with 11 nucleotides matching TRBD2. This CDR3 has 16 residues. The junction had 5 bases not matched to a gene; V was cut back by 4 bases and J by 0 bases. Germline assignment: CDR1 SQVTM and CDR2 ANQGSEA. The chain's CDR3 is CSVVPGLADSYNEQFF. The DNA of the CDR3 is TGCAGCGTTGTCCCGGGACTAGCGGACTCCTACAATGAGCAGTTCTTC.

The V gene is TRBV2, the J gene TRBJ2-3, with D tentatively TRBD1 (5 bases). The CDR3 has 15 residues. The V end was cut by 0 bases, the J end by 8 bases, with 15 bases between. The germline V gene encodes CDR1 SNHLY and CDR2 FYNNEI. The CDR3 region is CASSEALPGYRTQYF. CDR3 DNA sequence: TGTGCCAGCAGTGAAGCGCTTCCAGGGTATCGTACGCAGTATTTT.

V and J are TRBV10-3 and TRBJ2-3; D is perhaps TRBD1 (6 bases). Germline lookup yields CDR1 ENHRY and CDR2 SYGVKD. The CDR3 is 13 amino acids. The germline V and J ends were trimmed by 10 bases and 2 bases, with 13 bases remaining between them. The CDR3 sequence: CATVEGDTDTQYF. Written as DNA, the CDR3 is TGTGCCACCGTAGAGGGGGACACAGATACGCAGTATTTT.

CDR3 coding DNA: TGTGCCAGCGAGGCAGGGGGTCAAGAGACCCAGTACTTC. This encodes CASEAGGQETQYF. The chain links TRBV5-4 to TRBJ2-5; TRBD1 matches at 7 bases. Germline assignment: CDR1 SGHNT and CDR2 YYREEE (reference sequence). The CDR3 runs to 13 residues. After removal of 7 bases from V and 2 bases from J, the junction contained 5 bases not matched to a gene. Filled out from reference TRBV5-4 and TRBJ2-5, the complete variable domain reads ETGVTQSPTHLIKTRGQQVTLRCSSQSGHNTVSWYQQALGQGPQFIFQYYREEENGRGNFPPRFSGLQFPNYSSELNVNALELDDSALYLCASEAGGQETQYFGPGTRLLVL.

This clone appeared a single time. V usage is TRBV28 and J usage is TRBJ2-7; 9 bases map to TRBD2. The junction had 11 bases not matched to a gene; V was cut back by 5 bases and J by 6 bases. The CDR3 extends over 15 amino acids. The germline CDR1 and CDR2 sequences are MDHEN and SYDVKM. CDR3 bases: TGTGCCAGCAGTAGAGCGGGAGGCCCTACTACCGAGCAGTACTTC. Its translation is CASSRAGGPTTEQYF.

This clone turned up a few times. The chain employs TRBV25-1 and TRBJ2-1, with 8 positions matching TRBD2. The CDR3 loop spans 14 amino acids. Looked up from germline, CDR1 is MGHDK and CDR2 is SYGVNS. The junction had 5 bases not matched to a gene; V was cut back by 4 bases and J by 6 bases. CDR3 sequence (DNA): TGTGCCAGCAGTGCGCAGCTAGCGGGCAATGAGCAGTTCTTC. Its translation: CASSAQLAGNEQFF.

Comment on this clone: At the DNA level, this CDR3 is encoded by other sequences in the same sample as well. The rearrangement joins TRBV19 to TRBJ1-2, with D possibly matching TRBD1 (5 bases). The CDR3 is made up of 14 amino acids. Germline V lookup: CDR1 LNHDA, CDR2 SQIVND (reference sequence). Trimming stripped 4 bases from V and 2 bases from J, with 11 bases between. The CDR3 nucleotides are TGTGCCAGTAGTACGGGTCAGGGAAACTATGGCTACACCTTC. This sequence encodes CASSTGQGNYGYTF.

Worth noting for this clone: Other nucleotide sequences in the sample specify the same CDR3. The gene calls are TRBV28 and TRBJ2-7; TRBD1 matches 9 bases. Losses at the gene ends were 6 bases for V and 4 bases for J; bases not matched to a gene: 7. CDR3 length equals 14 residues. The germline gives CDR1 MDHEN, CDR2 SYDVKM. CDR3 residues: CASRGQGLSYEQYF. In DNA, the CDR3 is TGTGCCAGCAGAGGACAGGGGTTGTCGTACGAGCAGTACTTC.

The V call is TRBV2, the J call TRBJ2-1; the D gene is possibly TRBD1 (7 bases). Looked up from germline, CDR1 is SNHLY and CDR2 is FYNNEI. The V and J ends lost 4 bases and 7 bases respectively, with 14 bases between them. This CDR3 has 14 residues. CDR3 amino acids: CASSVKAGGNEQFF. DNA of the CDR3: TGTGCCAGCAGTGTCAAGGCAGGGGGGAATGAGCAGTTCTTC.

The table lists this clone with a few counts. The V and J genes are TRBV7-2 and TRBJ2-2; D is ambiguous. CDR1 and CDR2 from the germline V gene are SGHTA and FQGNSA. V lost 0 bases and J lost 7, with 9 bases in between. This CDR3 is 14 amino acids long. CDR3 coding DNA: TGTGCCAGCAGCTTAGCGCTCGGGTTCGGGGAGCTGTTTTTT. Translation gives CASSLALGFGELFF.

This chain connects TRBV6-4 to TRBJ1-6; D remains ambiguous. Germline V gene lookup returns CDR1 MRHNA and CDR2 SNTAGT. V shed 6 bases and J shed 9 bases, with 18 bases lying between them. There are 15 residues in the CDR3. The CDR3 sequence: CASRPADTIPSPLHF. As DNA, the CDR3 is TGTGCCAGCAGGCCCGCCGACACCATACCTTCACCCCTCCACTTT.

CDR3 amino acids: CSARDVETQYF. DNA of the CDR3: TGCAGTGCTAGAGACGTGGAGACCCAGTACTTC. The rearrangement joins TRBV20-1 to TRBJ2-5; D gene ambiguous. This CDR3 region has 11 residues. Deletions cut 0 bases from V and 5 bases from J, with 4 bases between. The germline gives CDR1 DFQATT, CDR2 SNEGSKA (reference sequence).

CDR3 in DNA: TGTGCCAGCAGCTCCCCGACAGCAACTAATGAAAAACTGTTTTTT. Translation: CASSSPTATNEKLFF. The chain couples TRBV7-2 to TRBJ1-4; D possibly corresponds to TRBD1 (5 bases). V was trimmed by 4 bases and J by 0 bases, leaving 9 bases between them. CDR3 length: 15 amino acids. Germline CDR1 and CDR2: SGHTA and FQGNSA.

The genes are TRBV7-7 and TRBJ2-1, with D perhaps matching TRBD1 (6 bases). The CDR3 is 14 residues long. V dropped 2 bases and J dropped 1 base, with 6 bases sitting between them. From germline, CDR1 is SSHAT and CDR2 FNYEAQ (reference sequence). The CDR3 region is CASSLQGSYNEQFF. In DNA, the CDR3 is TGTGCCAGCAGCTTACAGGGGTCCTACAATGAGCAGTTCTTC.

The chain carries TRBV7-9 and TRBJ2-3, with D possibly being TRBD2 (7 bases). Trimming removed 5 bases from V and 2 bases from J, with 14 bases in between. The CDR3 has 15 amino acids. Germline loops: CDR1 SEHNR, CDR2 FQNEAQ (reference sequence). The CDR3 DNA follows: TGTGCCAGCAGCCCCCCGGGGGGCACCACAGATACGCAGTATTTT. It translates to CASSPPGGTTDTQYF.

This clone was counted once. CDR3 in DNA: TGTGCCAGCCAAGGAACAGGGGCCGCAGGGCCCCAGCATTTT. It codes for CASQGTGAAGPQHF. The chain uses TRBV28 and TRBJ1-5; 7 bases agree with TRBD1. The length of the CDR3 is 14 residues. V dropped 8 bases and J dropped 9; count of bases not matched to a gene: 13. Germline CDR1 reads MDHEN; CDR2 reads SYDVKM. Drawing the rest from reference TRBV28 and TRBJ1-5, the complete variable domain is DVKVTQSSRYLVKRTGEKVFLECVQDMDHENMFWYRQDPGLGLRLIYFSYDVKMKEKGDIPEGYSVSREKKERFSLILESASTNQTSMYLCASQGTGAAGPQHFGDGTRLSIL.

This sequence joins TRBV24-1 and TRBJ2-3; 7 bases match TRBD2. The J segment lost 0 bases and the V segment lost 8 bases, leaving 7 bases of the junction unmatched. Germline CDR1 KGHDR, CDR2 SFDVKD. The CDR3 length is 15 residues. The CDR3 sequence is CATTTSETSTDTQYF. Written as DNA, the CDR3 is TGTGCCACCACTACTAGCGAAACTAGCACAGATACGCAGTATTTT.

The rearrangement joins TRBV6-5 to TRBJ1-2; TRBD1 matches at 7 bases. Germline V CDR1 and CDR2: MNHEY, SVGAGI. The CDR3 is 12 amino acids. V lost 6 bases to trimming and J lost 10 bases; unmatched junction nucleotides: 8. CDR3 sequence reads: CASSSGQYDYTF. DNA of the CDR3: TGTGCCAGCAGCTCGGGACAGTACGACTACACCTTC.

The V gene is TRBV4-1, the J gene TRBJ1-3; TRBD1 might be the D (5 bases). This CDR3 spans 17 amino acids. V gave up 4 bases and J gave up 3 bases, with 19 bases separating them. CDR1 is MGHRA and CDR2 is YSYEKL in the germline V gene. In DNA form, the CDR3 reads TGCGCCAGCAGCCCGGCCCCGGGGGGAAAGGGTGGAAACACCATATATTTT. Amino acids: CASSPAPGGKGGNTIYF.

The gene calls are TRBV29-1 and TRBJ2-7; TRBD2 aligns across 8 bases. The length of the CDR3 is 14 residues. The V segment lost 5 bases and the J segment 5 bases; nucleotides outside the gene matches: 11. Per germline, CDR1 SQVTM and CDR2 ANQGSEA. The CDR3 DNA reads as TGCAGCGTTTCCCTCGGGGGGGGAGGTGACGAGCAGTACTTC. Translated, it gives CSVSLGGGGDEQYF.

The count of this clone is one. This rearrangement joins TRBV1 to TRBJ2-1; TRBD2 was called by the table and not checked on the DNA. TRBV1 is a pseudogene. The CDR3 is 14 residues long. The CDR3 sequence: CTSSRALRNNEQFF. The CDR3 bases are TGCACCAGCAGCCGAGCGTTGCGGAACAATGAGCAGTTCTTC.

This chain connects TRBV6-1 to TRBJ1-5, with D possibly matching TRBD1 (6 bases). CDR1 and CDR2 (germline): MNHNS, SASEGT. This CDR3 is 19 amino acids long. The ends were cut back, 3 bases at V and 1 base at J, with 22 bases in the middle. The CDR3 DNA sequence: TGTGCCAGCAGTGATTTGTGGGCAGGGGACCCCTTCAGCAATCAGCCCCAGCATTTT. This encodes CASSDLWAGDPFSNQPQHF.

In its sample, this clone was seen once. The chain carries TRBV28 and TRBJ1-1; 11 nucleotides agree with TRBD1. The CDR3 runs 17 residues. Germline V gene lookup returns CDR1 MDHEN and CDR2 SYDVKM. V dropped 4 bases and J dropped 4; count of bases not matched to a gene: 11. This CDR3 reads CASSSGTGGYEGTEAFF. The CDR3 DNA reads as TGTGCCAGCAGTTCCGGGACAGGGGGTTATGAAGGCACTGAAGCTTTCTTT.

The CDR3 sequence is CASSSLAGVSQYF. In nucleotides, the CDR3 is TGTGCCAGCAGCTCGCTGGCGGGAGTGTCGCAGTACTTC. V and J are TRBV7-6 and TRBJ2-7; 7 nucleotides align to TRBD2. Germline V CDR1 and CDR2: SGHVS, FNYEAQ. V shed 4 bases and J 9 bases; nucleotides not matched to a gene: 9. This CDR3 is 13 amino acids long.